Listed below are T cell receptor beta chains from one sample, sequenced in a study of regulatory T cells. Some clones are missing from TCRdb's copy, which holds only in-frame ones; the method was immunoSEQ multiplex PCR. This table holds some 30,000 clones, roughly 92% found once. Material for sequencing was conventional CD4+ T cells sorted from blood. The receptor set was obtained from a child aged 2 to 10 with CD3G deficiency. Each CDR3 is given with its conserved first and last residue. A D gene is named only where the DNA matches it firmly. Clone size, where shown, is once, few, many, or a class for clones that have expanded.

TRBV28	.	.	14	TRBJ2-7	TGTGCCAGCAGTGGGTCAAGTAGCGTCTCAGAGCAGTACTTC	CASSGSSSVSEQYF
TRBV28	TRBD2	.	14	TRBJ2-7	TGTGCCAGCAAAGTAGCGGGGCCCCTCGCCGAGCAGTACTTC	CASKVAGPLAEQYF
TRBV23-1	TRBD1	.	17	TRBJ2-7	TGCGCCAGCAGTCAATTTCTCTGGGACAGGGGGGCCTACGAGCAGTACTTC	CASSQFLWDRGAYEQYF
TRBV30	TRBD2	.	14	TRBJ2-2	TGTGCCTGGGGACTAGGGGTTCGCCCCGGGGAGCTGTTTTTT	CAWGLGVRPGELFF
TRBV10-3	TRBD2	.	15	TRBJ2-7	TGTGCCATCAGTGCCGCTAGCGGGAGGGCCTACGAGCAGTACTTC	CAISAASGRAYEQYF
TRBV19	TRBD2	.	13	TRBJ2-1	TGTGCCAGTAGTTCCAGCGGGAGCGCTGAGCAGTTCTTC	CASSSSGSAEQFF
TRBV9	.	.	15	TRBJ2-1	TGTGCCAGCAGCCTTGGGACTTCCTCCTACAATGAGCAGTTCTTC	CASSLGTSSYNEQFF
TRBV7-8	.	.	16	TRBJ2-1	TGTGCCAGCAGCCCAATCGGCCGGGGCTCCTACAATGAGCAGTTCTTC	CASSPIGRGSYNEQFF
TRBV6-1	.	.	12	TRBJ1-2	TGTGCCAGCAGCGTGACAGGTTACGGCTACACCTTC	CASSVTGYGYTF
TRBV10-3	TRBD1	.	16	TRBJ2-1	TGTGCCATCAGTGATCCGGGACAGGGGGGAAGAGATGAGCAGTTCTTC	CAISDPGQGGRDEQFF
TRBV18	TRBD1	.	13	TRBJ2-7	TGTGCCAGCTCACCAGGGACAGGGTCCAAGCAGTACTTC	CASSPGTGSKQYF
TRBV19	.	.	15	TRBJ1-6	TGTGCCAGTAGTATTCGGGCAGGCCGAAATTCACCCCTCCACTTT	CASSIRAGRNSPLHF
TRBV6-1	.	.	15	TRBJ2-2	TGTGCCAGCAGTCCTAGGAAGCCCGAAGGGCGGGAGCTGTTTTTT	CASSPRKPEGRELFF
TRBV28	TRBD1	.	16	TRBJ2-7	TGTGCCAGCAGCCCCGTTCGACAGGGGGGTAGGAGGGAGCAGTACTTC	CASSPVRQGGRREQYF
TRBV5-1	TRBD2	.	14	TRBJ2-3	TGCGCCAGCAGCTCGACTAGCTTTGCAGATACGCAGTATTTT	CASSSTSFADTQYF
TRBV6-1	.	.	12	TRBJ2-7	TGTGCCAGCAGCAGTAGCTTCTACGAGCAGTACTTC	CASSSSFYEQYF
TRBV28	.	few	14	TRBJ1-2	TGTGCCAGCAGTTTCAGCGTCAGCAACTATGGCTACACCTTC	CASSFSVSNYGYTF
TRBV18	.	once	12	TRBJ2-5	TGTGCCAGCTCACCAGACCAAGAGACCCAGTACTTC	CASSPDQETQYF
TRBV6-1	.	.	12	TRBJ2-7	TGTGCCAGCAGTGGGGCTGGGTACGAGCAGTACTTC	CASSGAGYEQYF
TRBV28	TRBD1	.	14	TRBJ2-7	TGTGCCAGCAGTCCGCCTCGGACAGGAGGCGAGCAGTACTTC	CASSPPRTGGEQYF
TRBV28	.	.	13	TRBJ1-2	TGTGCCAGCAGGGCTGGGGGGCTCGGTGGCTACACCTTC	CASRAGGLGGYTF
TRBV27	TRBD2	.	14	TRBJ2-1	TGTGCCAGCAGTTCGAGCGGGAGGGGGAATGAGCAGTTCTTC	CASSSSGRGNEQFF
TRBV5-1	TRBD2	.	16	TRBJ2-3	TGCGCCAGCAGCCTAGGGAATAGCGGGAGGGCGGATACGCAGTATTTT	CASSLGNSGRADTQYF
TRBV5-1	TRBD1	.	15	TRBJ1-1	TGCGCCAGCAGCCCCGGGACAGGGGCGAACACTGAAGCTTTCTTT	CASSPGTGANTEAFF